The clone carrying this T cell receptor beta chain was observed many times. What it binds is not known. Axillary draining lymph nodes of breast cancer patients supplied the node samples. The data are from a study of breast tumors, draining lymph nodes, adjacent tissues. In TCRdb, the multiplex PCR reads were re-called with MiXCR into one record per CDR3 protein. The repertoire consists of more than 200,000 distinct CDR3 sequences, with around 32% occurring once and the leading ten covering 1.3% to 1.5%. Broader study findings: Data fit most tumor T cells coming from lymph node, expanding in tumor. Tumor TCR diversity was below lymph nodes but above nontumor tissue. Compared with basal-like, luminal-like tumors shared significantly more repertoire with nontumor tissue. Data only fit, rather than demonstrated, lymph node origin of most tumor T cells.

Germline-derived CDR1 and CDR2 are MNHNY and SVGAGI (reference sequence). The CDR3 covers 15 residues. The trim removed 6 bases at V and 4 bases at J, leaving 9 bases unmatched. This TCR came from a female donor with breast cancer. Some clones in this sample may be carry-over from other donors' samples. Sample: axillary lymph node tissue. The rearrangement joins TRBV6-6 to TRBJ2-7; 10 bases are a match to TRBD2. CDR3 protein: CASSRAGTSEYEQYF. The CDR3 coding sequence is TGTGCCAGCAGCCGCGCCGGGACTAGCGAGTACGAGCAGTACTTC.